The clone carrying this T cell receptor beta chain has only a few counts. Germline CDR1 is SGHDN and CDR2 is FVKESK. The germline V and J ends were trimmed by 8 bases and 12 bases, with 10 bases remaining between them. The CDR3 length is 9 residues. The sample comes from a study of T cells in Graves' hyperthyroidism and ophthalmopathy. Researchers amplified the TCR beta CDR3 regions from RNA transcripts. First-round RT-PCR with HTBI primers amplified the TCR CDR3 region. TCRdb reprocessed the multiplex PCR reads via MiXCR and lists one record per CDR3 protein. Of around 420,000 distinct CDR3 sequences listed, around a sixth are singletons.

This clonotype was obtained from a woman aged 18-29 years with Graves' hyperthyroidism. The chain uses TRBV14 and TRBJ2-5; D remains ambiguous. Sequencing was carried out using blood. The CDR3 reads CASRPAEYF. DNA for the CDR3: TGTGCCAGCCGCCCGGCGGAGTACTTC. Drawing the rest from reference TRBV14 and TRBJ2-5, the complete variable domain is EAGVTQFPSHSVIEKGQTVTLRCDPISGHDNLYWYRRVMGKEIKFLLHFVKESKQDESGMPNNRFLAERTGGTYSTLKVQPAELEDSGVYFCASRPAEYFGPGTRLLVL.